A single sample is the source of the 18 T cell receptor beta chains below, sequenced in a study of molecular identifiers for immune sequencing clone quantification. One entry per CDR3 protein results from TCRdb running MiXCR on the PCR reads. The table lists some 65,000 distinct CDR3 sequences, 15% to 20% of them singletons. The material sequenced was naive CD8+ T cells from blood, with Jurkat cell RNA spiked in. The subset is: FACS-sorted CD8+CD4-CCR7+CD45RA+ naive T cells. The receptors stem from a human donor in good health. Some libraries in this study had Jurkat cell RNA spiked in.

On this clonotype itself: A much larger clone lies a single base off, so this may be a read error. The gene calls are TRBV9 and TRBJ2-1, with D hard to call. Germline-derived CDR1 and CDR2 are SGDLS and YYNGEE. The CDR3 consists of 15 residues. DNA for the CDR3: TGTGTCAGCAGCGAGACTCCGAGCTCCTACAATGAGCAGTTCTTC. Translating it yields CVSSETPSSYNEQFF.

This clonotype has ten or more counts. The CDR3 loop reads CASSTSGPDTQYF. The CDR3 region has the DNA TGTGCCAGCAGCACCTCGGGCCCAGATACGCAGTATTTT. The chain combines TRBV7-2 with TRBJ2-3; D gene uncertain. Germline CDR1 is SGHTA and CDR2 is FQGNSA. V dropped 5 bases and J dropped 4 bases, with 10 bases sitting between them. There are 13 residues in the CDR3.

This clonotype was counted a single time. This may be a read error: a much more frequent sequence differs by one nucleotide. The chain uses TRBV11-1 and TRBJ2-3; 9 bases line up with TRBD1. The germline CDR1 and CDR2 sequences are SGHAT and FQDESV (reference sequence). This CDR3 is built from 14 residues. CDR3 in amino acids: CASSSWDRADTRYF. The DNA for the CDR3 is TGTGCCAGCAGCTCCTGGGACAGGGCAGATACGCGGTATTTT.

This clonotype was recorded at least ten times. This sequence joins TRBV11-2 and TRBJ2-1; TRBD2 agrees at 10 bases. V lost 5 bases and J lost 4; bases outside the gene matches: 8. The CDR3 has 16 amino acids. The germline gives CDR1 SGHAT, CDR2 FQNNGV. CDR3 DNA: TGTGCCAGCAGCCCCCACGGACTAGCGGATTACAATGAGCAGTTCTTC. Encoded protein: CASSPHGLADYNEQFF.

This clonotype was recorded many times. The chain combines TRBV4-1 with TRBJ2-2; D remains ambiguous. Germline CDR1 and CDR2: MGHRA and YSYEKL. The CDR3 consists of 18 residues. With 3 bases removed from V and 5 bases from J, the gap between germline ends came to 22 bases. The CDR3 sequence: CASSHDPRLGTVTGELFF. The CDR3 DNA sequence: TGCGCCAGCAGCCACGACCCCCGGCTCGGTACGGTGACCGGGGAGCTGTTTTTT.

As for this clonotype: The junction differs from germline at one of its ends, possibly a read error. The V and J genes are TRBV5-3 and TRBJ2-7; 9 bases fit TRBD2. TRBV5-3 is sorted into the ORF group, with uncertain function. The CDR3 runs 15 residues. The CDR3 protein is CASSSGLAFTYEQYF. DNA for the CDR3: TGTGCCAGCAGCTCCGGACTAGCGTTTACCTACGAGCAGTACTTC.

This clonotype was counted ten times or more. The chain links TRBV28 to TRBJ2-5; D is undetermined. The CDR3 totals 15 residues. Per the germline V gene, CDR1 is MDHEN and CDR2 is SYDVKM. Trimming left V 8 bases short and J 2 bases short, with 18 bases between. The CDR3: CASRAWQTPQETQYF. The CDR3 DNA reads TGTGCCAGCCGCGCATGGCAGACACCACAAGAGACCCAGTACTTC.

In this sample, this clonotype turned up many times. The chain carries TRBV9 and TRBJ1-1; D not resolved. Germline CDR1 reads SGDLS; CDR2 reads YYNGEE. This CDR3 comprises 14 residues. The V and J ends lost 0 bases and 1 base respectively, with 7 bases between them. The CDR3 sequence: CASSVVGANTEAFF. CDR3 nucleotide sequence: TGTGCCAGCAGCGTAGTGGGAGCGAACACTGAAGCTTTCTTT.

The table lists this clonotype with many counts. The chain is built from TRBV4-1 and TRBJ2-1; weak D call: TRBD2 (5 bases). V dropped 0 bases and J dropped 0 bases, with 12 bases sitting between them. This CDR3 comprises 17 residues. Germline V gene data show CDR1 as MGHRA and CDR2 as YSYEKL. The CDR3 protein is CASSQDKDFPSYNEQFF. The CDR3 DNA reads as TGCGCCAGCAGCCAAGACAAGGACTTCCCCTCCTACAATGAGCAGTTCTTC.

This clonotype appeared once. In this CDR3 the conserved last residue, phenylalanine or tryptophan, is missing, so a read error is likely. This chain uses TRBV24-1 with TRBJ2-1; possible D gene TRBD1, 5 bases. The CDR3 has 17 amino acids. Trimming left V 0 bases short and J 0 bases short, with 11 bases between. Germline V gene sequence: CDR1 KGHDR, CDR2 SFDVKD. The CDR3: CATSDLRQSGSYNEQFL. The CDR3 DNA reads TGTGCCACCAGTGATTTGCGACAGTCAGGCTCCTACAATGAGCAGTTCCTC.

There are many counts of this clonotype. The J gene is TRBJ2-1, the V gene TRBV29-1; a possible D gene is TRBD2 (6 bases). This CDR3 comprises 15 residues. Germline CDR1 and CDR2: SQVTM and ANQGSEA. V dropped 2 bases and J dropped 0 bases, with 11 bases sitting between them. The CDR3: CSVETSFGSYNEQFF. For the CDR3, the DNA is TGCAGCGTTGAAACTAGCTTTGGCTCCTACAATGAGCAGTTCTTC.

This clonotype showed up many times. The rearrangement joins TRBV28 to TRBJ2-5, with TRBD1 matching 8 bases. The germline V gene has CDR1 MDHEN and CDR2 SYDVKM. CDR3 size: 16 residues. J lost 3 bases, V lost 5 bases, and 11 bases had no gene match. The CDR3 DNA reads TGTGCCAGCAGTGGATCCTGGATGACAGGGGAAGAGACCCAGTACTTC. Encoded protein: CASSGSWMTGEETQYF.

This clonotype was seen more than once but under ten times. CDR3 in DNA: TGTGCCAGCAGCTCCCCGGGGGATGAGCAGTTCTTC. Encoded protein: CASSSPGDEQFF. This chain uses TRBV6-2 or TRBV6-3 with TRBJ2-1; D perhaps matches TRBD2 (6 bases). Trimming removed 6 bases from V and 8 bases from J, with 11 bases in between. In germline, CDR1 is MNHEY, CDR2 SVGEGT. The CDR3 is 12 amino acids.

This clonotype was counted ten times or more. The chain couples TRBV19 to TRBJ2-6, with TRBD2 matching 9 bases. V lost 2 bases to trimming and J lost 4 bases; unmatched junction nucleotides: 3. The germline gives CDR1 LNHDA, CDR2 SQIVND (reference sequence). This CDR3 spans 16 amino acids. The CDR3 DNA reads TGTGCCAGTAGTATACCTAGCGGGAACGGGGCCAACGTCCTGACTTTC. This codes for CASSIPSGNGANVLTF.

The table lists this clonotype with many counts. The CDR3 loop is CSVPEGAGWQFF. As DNA, the CDR3 is TGCAGCGTTCCGGAGGGGGCAGGGTGGCAGTTCTTC. J is TRBJ2-1 and V is TRBV29-1; tentative D call: TRBD1 (7 bases). The CDR3 sequence is 12 residues long. The V end lost 5 bases, the J end lost 12 bases, and 17 bases lay between the germline ends. In germline, CDR1 is SQVTM, CDR2 ANQGSEA.

This sequence joins TRBV20-1 and TRBJ2-1; 8 bases fit TRBD2. CDR3 size: 15 residues. V dropped 2 bases and J dropped 0; count of bases not matched to a gene: 3. Looked up from germline, CDR1 is DFQATT and CDR2 is SNEGSKA (reference sequence). CDR3 coding DNA: TGCAGTGCTAGACAAAGCGGGAGCTCCTACAATGAGCAGTTCTTC. Encoded protein: CSARQSGSSYNEQFF.

The CDR3 DNA is TGTGCCAGCAGTTTTACAGGGTGGATGTACGAGCAGTACTTC. This encodes CASSFTGWMYEQYF. The rearrangement uses TRBV28 and TRBJ2-7; tentative D call: TRBD1 (6 bases). The CDR3 length is 14 residues. Looked up from germline, CDR1 is MDHEN and CDR2 is SYDVKM. V was cut by 3 bases and J by 4 bases, with 13 bases left in between.

This clonotype was seen a few times. Here the CDR3 DNA reads TGTGCCAGCATTACCACTAGCGGGAGGGCCCTCTCCCGGGAGACCCAGTACTTC. Protein product: CASITTSGRALSRETQYF. V and J are TRBV6-1 and TRBJ2-5; 13 bases agree with TRBD2. The CDR3 is 18 amino acids. The V gene's germline CDR1 is MNHNS and CDR2 SASEGT. V gave up 7 bases and J gave up 5 bases; unmatched junction bases: 16.